The entry that follows covers one T cell receptor beta chain sequence. Its matching antigen is unknown. The time point: patch test 3, about 24 weeks after DPC sensitization. Treatment of the sample: therapeutic diphenylcyclopropenone sensitization with weekly scalp DPC. The CDR3 totals 15 residues. Trimming cost V 7 bases and J 1 base; bases outside gene matches: 7. CDR1 is KGHDR and CDR2 is SFDVKD in the germline V gene. It was the library that attached unique molecular identifiers to individual cDNA molecules. Study processing details: Sample TCR totals centred on a median of 95,638, ranging 23,224 to 690,600. TCRdb ran MiXCR on the RACE reads and lists one entry per CDR3 protein. The V and J calls were not made by the authors but by TCRdb's processing. This sample has roughly 97,000 distinct CDR3 sequences, with 27% found just once. This record belongs to a study of human T cells and chemical hapten exposure. Study in general: Sensitizing treatment utilized 2% DPC over an approximately 2 cm by approximately 2 cm portion of upper inner arm skin. Whole-study findings and limits: The formation of large CDR3 similarity clusters by expanded TCRs significantly exceeded that of controls.

The V and J genes are TRBV24-1 and TRBJ2-3; 7 bases fit TRBD2. This specimen consisted of whole blood, obtained in connection with sensitization to the hapten diphenylcyclopropenone (DPC). The clonotype was recovered from a man aged 35-49 years with alopecia areata. Some clones in this sample may be carry-over from other donors' samples. The CDR3 DNA reads TGTGCCACCAGCGAGGGAGGGAGTTGCACAGATACGCAGTATTTT. Translating gives CATSEGGSCTDTQYF.